A single sample is the source of the 32 T cell receptor beta chains below, sequenced in a study of T cells in localized non-small cell lung cancer. Assay used: immunoSEQ multiplex PCR; TCRdb lists only in-frame clones, some missing. The sample consists of more than 20,000 clones, 88% of them appearing once. This specimen was PBMCs, taken before any cancer treatment. Source of these receptors: a man between 40 and 70 years old with stage II lung adenocarcinoma.

The chain uses TRBV11-1 and TRBJ2-1; the match to TRBD2 covers 12 bases. Germline V gene lookup returns CDR1 SGHAT and CDR2 FQDESV (reference sequence). Losses at the gene ends were 3 bases for V and 5 bases for J; bases not matched to a gene: 2. This CDR3 spans 15 amino acids. The CDR3 loop reads CASSFGLAGNNEQFF. The CDR3 coding sequence is TGTGCCAGCAGCTTCGGACTAGCGGGGAACAATGAGCAGTTCTTC. Based on the CDR3 plus reference TRBV11-1 and TRBJ2-1, the full variable domain is EAEVAQSPRYKITEKSQAVAFWCDPISGHATLYWYRQILGQGPELLVQFQDESVVDDSQLPKDRFSAERLKGVDSTLKIQPAELGDSAMYLCASSFGLAGNNEQFFGPGTRLTVL.

The CDR3 nucleotides are TGCGCCAGCAGCTTGGAAGGGTTGGGCAATCAGCCCCAGCATTTT. As protein: CASSLEGLGNQPQHF. The rearrangement joins TRBV5-1 to TRBJ1-5, with D uncertain. V shed 0 bases and J shed 2 bases, with 9 bases lying between them. CDR3 length equals 15 residues. CDR1 is SGHRS and CDR2 is YFSETQ in the germline V gene.

The V call is TRBV6-5, the J call TRBJ1-2, with 9 bases aligning to TRBD1. V dropped 6 bases and J dropped 2; count of bases not matched to a gene: 1. The CDR3 runs to 13 residues. Germline values: CDR1 MNHEY, CDR2 SVGAGI. CDR3 region: CASRGQGNYGYTF. CDR3 coding DNA: TGTGCCAGCAGGGGACAGGGAAACTATGGCTACACCTTC.

The chain has TRBV5-1 and TRBJ1-2; D gene ambiguous. The CDR3 loop spans 11 amino acids. V shed 3 bases and J shed 5 bases, with 5 bases lying between them. CDR1 and CDR2 from the germline V gene are SGHRS and YFSETQ. DNA for the CDR3: TGCGCCAGCAGCTCGTCGTATGGCTACACCTTC. Encoded protein: CASSSSYGYTF.

The chain carries TRBV7-6 and TRBJ2-7; D is tentatively TRBD1 or TRBD2 (5 bases each). This CDR3 has 14 amino acids. Trimming pared 7 bases from V and 2 bases from J, leaving 15 bases between. CDR1 is SGHVS, CDR2 FNYEAQ, per germline. The CDR3 coding sequence is TGTGCCAGCACACTTCAGCCGGGGCCCTACGAGCAGTACTTC. Its protein product is CASTLQPGPYEQYF.

This sequence joins TRBV27 and TRBJ1-1; no clear D. The V end was cut by 2 bases, the J end by 2 bases, with 6 bases between. This CDR3 region has 13 residues. Looked up from germline, CDR1 is MNHEY and CDR2 is SMNVEV (reference sequence). The CDR3 sequence: CASSLGFNTEAFF. DNA of the CDR3: TGTGCCAGCAGTTTAGGGTTCAACACTGAAGCTTTCTTT.

The chain is built from TRBV6-9 and TRBJ2-5; the D is unclear. Germline lookup yields CDR1 MNHGY and CDR2 SVAAGI. The germline V and J ends were trimmed by 4 bases and 2 bases, with 5 bases remaining between them. The CDR3 is made up of 12 amino acids. CDR3 nucleotides: TGTGCCAGCAGTTTGAAGCAAGAGACCCAGTACTTC. Its protein product is CASSLKQETQYF.

The gene calls are TRBV15 and TRBJ2-1; 7 bases are a match to TRBD2. After removal of 0 bases from V and 8 bases from J, the junction contained 7 bases not matched to a gene. The CDR3 totals 15 residues. CDR1 LNHNV and CDR2 YYDKDF come from the germline V gene (reference sequence). The CDR3 loop is CATSRDLAGADEQFF. In DNA form, the CDR3 reads TGTGCCACCAGCAGAGATCTGGCGGGAGCGGATGAGCAGTTCTTC.

This chain uses TRBV4-1 with TRBJ2-1; TRBD2 matches at 7 bases. V lost 0 bases, J lost 5 bases, and 19 bases stayed unmatched. This CDR3 region has 20 residues. Germline V gene sequence: CDR1 MGHRA, CDR2 YSYEKL. Here the CDR3 reads CASSQDSAGRLASSNNEQFF. CDR3 nucleotides: TGCGCCAGCAGCCAAGATTCGGCAGGAAGACTAGCCTCCTCTAACAATGAGCAGTTCTTC.

This chain connects TRBV7-6 to TRBJ1-5, with 7 bases aligning to TRBD1. Germline V gene data show CDR1 as SGHVS and CDR2 as FNYEAQ. CDR3 size: 16 residues. J was trimmed by 6 bases and V by 3 bases; bases with no gene match: 11. DNA of the CDR3: TGTGCCAGCAGCTTGGGGCCGGGAACAGGGGCTCAGCCCCAGCATTTT. As protein: CASSLGPGTGAQPQHF.

The chain couples TRBV6-5 to TRBJ1-1, with D possibly TRBD1 on 5 matching bases. In germline, CDR1 is MNHEY, CDR2 SVGAGI. This CDR3 is built from 15 residues. Trimming left V 0 bases short and J 4 bases short, with 12 bases between. This CDR3 is CASSYSNRLGTEAFF. Written as DNA, the CDR3 is TGTGCCAGCAGTTACTCGAACAGGCTGGGCACTGAAGCTTTCTTT.

This clone was picked up a small number of times. The chain has TRBV13 and TRBJ1-2; 8 nucleotides line up with TRBD1. This CDR3 has 16 amino acids. Germline assignment: CDR1 PRHDT and CDR2 FYEKMQ (reference sequence). V was pared by 5 bases and J by 0 bases, with 8 bases of the junction left unmatched. The CDR3 spells CASSEPDRATNYGYTF. In DNA form, the CDR3 reads TGTGCCAGCAGCGAACCGGACAGGGCCACTAACTATGGCTACACCTTC.

The V and J genes are TRBV6-5 and TRBJ1-5; 7 bases match TRBD1. Losses at the gene ends were 2 bases for V and 6 bases for J; bases not matched to a gene: 7. Per the germline V gene, CDR1 is MNHEY and CDR2 is SVGAGI. The CDR3 sequence is 15 residues long. The CDR3 sequence: CASSYATGEGQPQHF. The CDR3 region has the DNA TGTGCCAGCAGTTACGCCACAGGGGAAGGTCAGCCCCAGCATTTT.

The rearrangement joins TRBV2 to TRBJ2-3; 13 bases match TRBD2. This CDR3 region has 14 residues. CDR1 and CDR2 from the germline V gene are SNHLY and FYNNEI. V lost 8 bases, J lost 6 bases, and 5 bases stayed unmatched. The DNA for the CDR3 is TGTGCCAGCGGACTGACTAGCGGGGGGGATACGCAGTATTTT. This encodes CASGLTSGGDTQYF.

The chain couples TRBV5-4 to TRBJ1-1; 7 bases line up with TRBD1. The CDR3 totals 14 residues. Trimming removed 4 bases from V and 2 bases from J; junction bases left unmatched: 5. The V gene's germline CDR1 is SGHNT and CDR2 YYREEE (reference sequence). CDR3: CASSTGTDNTEAFF. The CDR3 nucleotides read TGTGCCAGCAGCACTGGGACAGATAACACTGAAGCTTTCTTT.

This clone was recorded once. This chain links TRBV7-3 with TRBJ1-3, with D possibly matching TRBD1 (6 bases). The CDR3 has 17 residues. The germline CDR1 and CDR2 sequences are SGHTA and FQGTGA. V lost 2 bases and J 2 bases, leaving 16 bases between the germline ends. The CDR3 reads CASSLAPQGLAGNTIYF. CDR3 nucleotides: TGTGCCAGCAGCTTAGCTCCCCAGGGGTTAGCTGGAAACACCATATATTTT.

J is TRBJ2-7 and V is TRBV6-1; TRBD2 is a possible D gene (6 bases). V lost 5 bases, J lost 6 bases, and 17 bases lay in between. Germline V gene data show CDR1 as MNHNS and CDR2 as SASEGT. This CDR3 contains 14 residues. CDR3: CASSLQGGLSEQYF. The CDR3 nucleotides are TGTGCCAGCAGTCTCCAAGGCGGACTAAGCGAGCAGTACTTC.

In DNA form, the CDR3 reads TGTGCCAGCAGTGGAACGCGGGAGAGGGGTACGCAGTATTTT. Residues: CASSGTRERGTQYF. The gene calls are TRBV6-1 and TRBJ2-3, with 7 bases aligning to TRBD2. CDR1 and CDR2 from the germline V gene are MNHNS and SASEGT. This CDR3 has 14 residues. Trimming cost V 4 bases and J 8 bases; bases outside gene matches: 9.

The chain joins TRBV6-1 to TRBJ1-2; D not resolved. CDR1 and CDR2 (germline): MNHNS, SASEGT. V gave up 4 bases and J gave up 6 bases, with 15 bases separating them. CDR3 length: 14 residues. The CDR3 loop is CASSVAEGGHGYTF. As DNA, the CDR3 is TGTGCCAGCAGTGTGGCTGAAGGAGGTCATGGCTACACCTTC.

The chain carries TRBV7-2 and TRBJ2-5, with TRBD2 identical over 7 bases. This CDR3 contains 17 residues. V gave up 1 base and J gave up 1 base; unmatched junction bases: 9. CDR1 and CDR2 (germline): SGHTA, FQGNSA. CDR3 in DNA: TGTGCCAGCAGCTTAGTCCCTAGCGGATTAGGCCAAGAGACCCAGTACTTC. This codes for CASSLVPSGLGQETQYF. The whole variable domain, remainder taken from reference TRBV7-2 and TRBJ2-5, is GAGVSQSPSNKVTEKGKDVELRCDPISGHTALYWYRQSLGQGLEFLIYFQGNSAPDKSGLPSDRFSAERTGGSVSTLTIQRTQQEDSAVYLCASSLVPSGLGQETQYFGPGTRLLVL.

In its sample, this clone was seen once. This rearrangement joins TRBV28 to TRBJ1-1; 8 bases match TRBD1. V lost 5 bases, J lost 5 bases, and 7 bases stayed unmatched. In germline, CDR1 is MDHEN, CDR2 SYDVKM. This CDR3 spans 14 amino acids. Here the CDR3 reads CASSPGQGSTEAFF. CDR3 DNA: TGTGCCAGCAGTCCCGGACAGGGTAGTACTGAAGCTTTCTTT.

CDR3 nucleotides: TGCGCCAGCAGCTTGGGGATGGGCTACTACCAAGAGACCCAGTACTTC. Its protein product is CASSLGMGYYQETQYF. The chain links TRBV5-1 to TRBJ2-5; D gene ambiguous. V was trimmed by 0 bases and J by 0 bases, leaving 12 bases between them. Germline V gives CDR1 SGHRS, CDR2 YFSETQ. This CDR3 contains 16 residues.

The CDR3 sequence is CASRWTGGSGDTQYF. CDR3 bases: TGTGCCAGCAGATGGACAGGAGGCTCTGGAGATACGCAGTATTTT. The rearrangement joins TRBV2 to TRBJ2-3; 7 bases match TRBD1. Germline V lookup: CDR1 SNHLY, CDR2 FYNNEI. The CDR3 runs to 15 residues. The trim removed 6 bases at V and 5 bases at J, leaving 11 bases unmatched.

V is TRBV11-3 and J is TRBJ2-7; D is perhaps TRBD1 (5 bases). V was shortened by 4 bases and J by 5 bases, with 12 bases between the two germline ends. This CDR3 region has 13 residues. CDR1 is SGHNT, CDR2 YENEEA, per germline. The CDR3 nucleotides read TGTGCCAGCAGCTCCCTAACAGGCAACGAGCAGTACTTC. This sequence encodes CASSSLTGNEQYF.

The chain uses TRBV5-5 and TRBJ2-7, with 13 bases that match TRBD2. CDR3 length: 15 residues. Germline CDR1 SGHKS, CDR2 YYEKEE (reference sequence). V lost 0 bases and J lost 3; bases outside the gene matches: 0. The CDR3 DNA reads TGTGCCAGCAGCTTGGGGACTAGCGGGGGCTACGAGCAGTACTTC. It translates to CASSLGTSGGYEQYF.

The chain joins TRBV5-4 to TRBJ1-2, with D possibly being TRBD1 (5 bases). The CDR3 is 16 residues long. V lost 8 bases and J 0 bases, leaving 20 bases between the germline ends. CDR1 is SGHNT and CDR2 is YYREEE in the germline V gene (reference sequence). The CDR3 here is CASSGGTSNPNYGYTF. The CDR3 DNA reads TGTGCCAGTAGTGGGGGGACCAGTAATCCTAACTATGGCTACACCTTC.

The chain employs TRBV5-1 and TRBJ2-2, with a possible D match to TRBD2 (6 bases). Germline values: CDR1 SGHRS, CDR2 YFSETQ. CDR3 length: 15 amino acids. V was cut by 2 bases and J by 5 bases, with 13 bases left in between. The DNA of the CDR3 is TGCGCCAGCAGCTTTAGCGGCGGAGGGACCGGGGAGCTGTTTTTT. This encodes CASSFSGGGTGELFF.

The rearrangement links TRBV6-5 to TRBJ2-7, with D uncertain. The germline V gene encodes CDR1 MNHEY and CDR2 SVGAGI. The V end lost 2 bases, the J end lost 2 bases, and 13 bases lay between the germline ends. The CDR3 loop spans 15 amino acids. The CDR3, as DNA: TGTGCCAGCAGTTACGGGCCTAGAGGCGCCTACGAGCAGTACTTC. It is translated as CASSYGPRGAYEQYF.

V and J are TRBV9 and TRBJ2-1; D is perhaps TRBD1 (5 bases). V was shortened by 3 bases and J by 7 bases, with 8 bases between the two germline ends. CDR3 length: 12 residues. The germline V gene encodes CDR1 SGDLS and CDR2 YYNGEE. The CDR3 sequence: CASSATANEQFF. DNA of the CDR3: TGTGCCAGCAGCGCGACAGCGAATGAGCAGTTCTTC. The full variable domain, in which reference TRBV9 and TRBJ2-1 provide the parts outside the CDR3, is DSGVTQTPKHLITATGQRVTLRCSPRSGDLSVYWYQQSLDQGLQFLIQYYNGEERAKGNILERFSAQQFPDLHSELNLSSLELGDSALYFCASSATANEQFFGPGTRLTVL.

This chain connects TRBV7-9 to TRBJ2-7, with 11 positions matching TRBD2. Germline lookup yields CDR1 SEHNR and CDR2 FQNEAQ (reference sequence). V lost 4 bases, J lost 9 bases, and 5 bases stayed unmatched. This CDR3 is 13 amino acids long. The CDR3 bases are TGTGCCAGCAGCTCAGCCGGACTAGCGGGGCAGTACTTC. Amino acids: CASSSAGLAGQYF.

This rearrangement joins TRBV2 to TRBJ1-5; no reliable D call. Germline V lookup: CDR1 SNHLY, CDR2 FYNNEI. The CDR3 is 12 residues long. V gave up 4 bases and J gave up 5 bases, with 6 bases separating them. CDR3 amino acids: CASSARDQPQHF. The DNA of the CDR3 is TGTGCCAGCAGTGCACGGGATCAGCCCCAGCATTTT.

This clone was seen just once. The chain has TRBV2 and TRBJ2-7; 8 bases line up with TRBD2. The length of the CDR3 is 13 residues. Germline V gives CDR1 SNHLY, CDR2 FYNNEI. The junction had 2 bases not matched to a gene; V was cut back by 4 bases and J by 3 bases. CDR3 region: CASSGGLGYEQYF. The CDR3, as DNA: TGTGCCAGCAGTGGGGGACTAGGCTACGAGCAGTACTTC.